The table lists the clone carrying this T cell receptor beta chain with a few counts. Its antigen is as yet unknown. The CDR3 runs 14 residues. Trimming left V 5 bases short and J 2 bases short, with 12 bases between. CDR1 MDHEN and CDR2 SYDVKM come from the germline V gene. The entirety of the isolated RNA underwent reverse transcription, so expressed TCRB transcripts were sequenced. TCRdb's table, derived via immunoSEQ multiplex PCR, lists solely in-frame clones and lacks some. This table holds about 110,000 clones, almost 40% found once. The data stem from a study of beta chain features in type 1 diabetes. The study, taken as a whole, reports: Among type 1 diabetes patients, VDJ junctions had fewer insertions and more deletions.

The single heparinised draw taken from each donor contained approximately 120 mL of blood on average. The source material was stem cell memory CD4+ T cells from blood. This clonotype was obtained from a woman aged 18-29 years in good health. V and J are TRBV28 and TRBJ1-2, with a tentative D call TRBD1 (5 bases). The CDR3 loop reads CASSPPRQNYGYTF. The CDR3 bases are TGTGCCAGCAGTCCGCCCCGACAGAACTATGGCTACACCTTC.